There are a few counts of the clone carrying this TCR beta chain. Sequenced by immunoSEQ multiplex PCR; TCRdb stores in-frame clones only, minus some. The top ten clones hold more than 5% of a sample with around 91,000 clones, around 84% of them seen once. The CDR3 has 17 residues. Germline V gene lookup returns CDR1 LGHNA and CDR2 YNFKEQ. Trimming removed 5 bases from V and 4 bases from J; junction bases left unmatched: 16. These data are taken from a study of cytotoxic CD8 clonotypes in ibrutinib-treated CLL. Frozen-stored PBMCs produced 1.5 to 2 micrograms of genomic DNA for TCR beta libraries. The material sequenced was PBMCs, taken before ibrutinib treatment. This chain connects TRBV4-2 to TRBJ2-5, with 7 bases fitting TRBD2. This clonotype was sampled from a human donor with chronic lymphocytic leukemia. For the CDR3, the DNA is TGTGCCAGCAGCGACGCGGGAGAGGGAATAGCCGGAGAGACCCAGTACTTC. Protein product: CASSDAGEGIAGETQYF.